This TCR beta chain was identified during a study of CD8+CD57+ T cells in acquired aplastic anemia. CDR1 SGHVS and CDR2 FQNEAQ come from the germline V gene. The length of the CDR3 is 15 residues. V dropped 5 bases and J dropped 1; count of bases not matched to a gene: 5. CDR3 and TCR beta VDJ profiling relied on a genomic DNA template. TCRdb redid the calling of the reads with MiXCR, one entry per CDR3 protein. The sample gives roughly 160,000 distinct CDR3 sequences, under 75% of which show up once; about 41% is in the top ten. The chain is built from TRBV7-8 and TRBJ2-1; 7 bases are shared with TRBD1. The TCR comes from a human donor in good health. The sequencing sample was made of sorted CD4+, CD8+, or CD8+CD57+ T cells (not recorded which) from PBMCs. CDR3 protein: CASSPRQGSYNEQFF. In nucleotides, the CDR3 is TGTGCCAGCAGCCCCCGACAGGGATCCTACAATGAGCAGTTCTTC. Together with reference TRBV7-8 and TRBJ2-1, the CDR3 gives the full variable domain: GAGVSQSPRYKVAKRGQDVALRCDPISGHVSLFWYQQALGQGPEFLTYFQNEAQLDKSGLPSDRFFAERPEGSVSTLKIQRTQQEDSAVYLCASSPRQGSYNEQFFGPGTRLTVL.